The source of this T cell receptor (beta chain) is a study of T cells in Graves' hyperthyroidism and ophthalmopathy. Disease lasting under 3 months, a NOSPECS grade of at least 4, and a Clinical Activity Score of at least 3 were features of the ophthalmopathy patients. On the basis of clinical symptoms, serum thyroxine and TRAb, thyroid ultrasound and orbital computed tomography, diagnoses were made. A word on this clonotype: What it recognizes is unknown.

General study findings and limits: Most expanded thyroid clonotypes above 0.001 recurred in blood.

The TCR beta CDR3 regions underwent amplification using RNA transcripts as the source. An initial round of RT-PCR targeting the TCR CDR3 relied on the HTBI primer set. TCRdb ran MiXCR on the multiplex PCR reads and lists one entry per CDR3 protein. The table records around 400,000 distinct CDR3 sequences, approximately 16% of them present only once. The specimen was blood. The receptor comes from a woman aged 60-75 years with Graves' ophthalmopathy.

This chain's CDR3 is CATTRDRGWSEQYF. The DNA for the CDR3 is TGTGCCACCACCCGGGACAGGGGGTGGTCCGAGCAGTACTTC. This rearrangement joins TRBV15 to TRBJ2-7, with 11 bases identical to TRBD1. The CDR3 extends over 14 amino acids. The trim removed 7 bases at V and 6 bases at J, leaving 8 bases unmatched. Germline V lookup: CDR1 LNHNV, CDR2 YYDKDF (reference sequence). Complete variable domain (other parts from reference TRBV15 and TRBJ2-7): DAMVIQNPRYQVTQFGKPVTLSCSQTLNHNVMYWYQQKSSQAPKLLFHYYDKDFNNEADTPDNFQSRRPNTSFCFLDIRSPGLGDTAMYLCATTRDRGWSEQYFGPGTRLTVT.